This T cell receptor (beta chain) was obtained from a study of cytomegalovirus exposure and HLA in healthy donors. Only in-frame clones appear in the TCRdb table, and some are missing; sequencing was by immunoSEQ multiplex PCR. This sample carries about 130,000 clones, 95% to 96% of them seen once, and the ten largest clones take 1.7%. Findings and caveats of the study: TCR beta chains numbering under 200 were designated cytomegalovirus-associated. Reportedly, cytomegalovirus status was diagnosed with high sensitivity and specificity. Confirmation in vitro established that three CMV-associated chains were specific for CMV antigens.

This CDR3 has 15 amino acids. Germline V gives CDR1 SGHRS, CDR2 YFSETQ. The junction had 3 bases not matched to a gene; V was cut back by 4 bases and J by 0 bases. About this clone: Antigen: not known.

The sequenced material came from PBMCs. This chain joins TRBV5-1 and TRBJ2-3; TRBD2 agrees at 9 bases. The clonotype originates from a man aged 18 to 29 in good health and CMV-seronegative. The CDR3 here is CASSRTSGSTDTQYF. In DNA, the CDR3 is TGCGCCAGCAGCCGTACTAGCGGGAGCACAGATACGCAGTATTTT.